The 23 T cell receptor beta chains below come from one sample, sequenced in a study of shared clonotypes between healthy human individuals. This table comes from immunoSEQ multiplex PCR, and its TCRdb copy is limited to in-frame clones, with some not included. The table shows a few million clones, with more than 90% occurring only once. What was sequenced was naive CD4+ T cells sorted from blood. Subset reported: CD45RA+ positively selected. Source of these receptors: a man aged 18 to 29 in good health.

Concerning this clone itself: Other DNA variants within this sample encode the same CDR3. The chain is built from TRBV19 and TRBJ1-2; D not resolved. The CDR3 totals 10 residues. The germline gives CDR1 LNHDA, CDR2 SQIVND (reference sequence). The V gene lost 6 bases and the J gene lost 5 bases, with 4 bases spanning the gap. Here the CDR3 reads CASSDYGYTF. The CDR3 nucleotides read TGTGCCAGTAGCGATTATGGCTACACCTTC. Full variable domain (missing parts from reference TRBV19 and TRBJ1-2): DGGITQSPKYLFRKEGQNVTLSCEQNLNHDAMYWYRQDPGQGLRLIYYSQIVNDFQKGDIAEGYSVSREKKESFPLTVTSAQKNPTAFYLCASSDYGYTFGSGTRLTVV.

V and J are TRBV21-1 and TRBJ2-6; TRBD2 is the table's D call, not checked against the DNA. TRBV21-1 is an annotated pseudogene. The CDR3 totals 16 residues. This chain's CDR3 is CASPGSPGSGANVLTF. DNA for the CDR3: TGTGCCAGCCCTGGAAGCCCGGGCTCTGGGGCCAACGTCCTGACTTTC.

The chain combines TRBV7-9 with TRBJ2-2; 8 nucleotides line up with TRBD2. CDR1 is SEHNR, CDR2 FQNEAQ, per germline (reference sequence). The CDR3 covers 15 residues. Unmatched junction bases numbered 4, after V lost 0 bases and J lost 7 bases. In DNA form, the CDR3 reads TGTGCCAGCAGCTTAGCGGGAACTAGCGGCGGGGAGCTGTTTTTT. It is translated as CASSLAGTSGGELFF.

The count of this clone is one. The rearrangement links TRBV9 to TRBJ2-5; possible D gene TRBD2, 6 bases. The CDR3 extends over 14 amino acids. V was pared by 4 bases and J by 1 base, with 11 bases between. Germline V gene sequence: CDR1 SGDLS, CDR2 YYNGEE. CDR3 residues: CASSSSGPQETQYF. The CDR3 nucleotides read TGTGCCAGCAGCTCCAGCGGGCCCCAAGAGACCCAGTACTTC.

The chain employs TRBV19 and TRBJ2-7; D tentatively reads TRBD1 or TRBD2 (5 bases each). The ends were cut back, 5 bases at V and 1 base at J, with 12 bases in the middle. The CDR3 is 14 amino acids. Looked up from germline, CDR1 is LNHDA and CDR2 is SQIVND (reference sequence). The CDR3, as DNA: TGTGCCAGTAGTCAGGGACGCCAATCCTACGAGCAGTACTTC. Its protein product is CASSQGRQSYEQYF.

This chain joins TRBV7-9 and TRBJ1-4; D not certain. V was shortened by 6 bases and J by 3 bases, with 17 bases between the two germline ends. Per germline, CDR1 SEHNR and CDR2 FQNEAQ (reference sequence). The CDR3 contains 16 residues. CDR3 in DNA: TGTGCCAGCAGTTTCCTTCGTAGGGATTCTAATGAAAAACTGTTTTTT. Translation: CASSFLRRDSNEKLFF.

The chain has TRBV9 and TRBJ2-3; D not certain. There are 16 residues in the CDR3. CDR1 and CDR2 from the germline V gene are SGDLS and YYNGEE. Trimming shortened V by 1 base and J by 0 bases, and 12 bases separated the two germline ends. The CDR3 nucleotides read TGTGCCAGCAGCGTATTTCCCACAACTAGCACAGATACGCAGTATTTT. Its translation: CASSVFPTTSTDTQYF. The full variable domain, rest sourced from reference TRBV9 and TRBJ2-3, is DSGVTQTPKHLITATGQRVTLRCSPRSGDLSVYWYQQSLDQGLQFLIQYYNGEERAKGNILERFSAQQFPDLHSELNLSSLELGDSALYFCASSVFPTTSTDTQYFGPGTRLTVL.

The table lists this clone with a count of one. The rearrangement uses TRBV6-1 and TRBJ2-7, with unresolved D. CDR3 size: 12 residues. V was trimmed by 4 bases and J by 2 bases, leaving 6 bases between them. Germline assignment: CDR1 MNHNS and CDR2 SASEGT. CDR3 sequence: CASSASTYEQYF. As DNA, the CDR3 is TGTGCCAGCAGTGCCAGCACCTACGAGCAGTACTTC.

The V and J genes are TRBV6-6 and TRBJ1-1; D remains unclear. Germline V gives CDR1 MNHNY, CDR2 SVGAGI (reference sequence). V dropped 5 bases and J dropped 4 bases, with 11 bases sitting between them. CDR3 length equals 13 residues. CDR3 loop: CASSRTPPTEAFF. The CDR3 nucleotides read TGTGCCAGCAGTAGAACCCCCCCCACTGAAGCTTTCTTT.

The J gene is TRBJ2-3, the V gene TRBV4-1; 7 positions match TRBD1. Germline V gene data show CDR1 as MGHRA and CDR2 as YSYEKL. J lost 8 bases, V lost 1 base, and 12 bases had no gene match. The CDR3 is 16 amino acids. The CDR3 coding sequence is TGCGCCAGCAGCCAAGCCCCGCAGGGGGAGTATGGTACGCAGTATTTT. This sequence encodes CASSQAPQGEYGTQYF.

Points on this clone: The sample contains more than one DNA sequence encoding this CDR3. This chain uses TRBV5-1 with TRBJ2-7; D unclear. V lost 2 bases, J lost 1 base, and 7 bases lay in between. This CDR3 comprises 13 residues. The V gene's germline CDR1 is SGHRS and CDR2 YFSETQ. The DNA of the CDR3 is TGCGCCAGCAGCTTCTCTAATTCCTACGAGCAGTACTTC. Translation: CASSFSNSYEQYF.

J is TRBJ1-1 and V is TRBV7-6; D is perhaps TRBD1 (5 bases). V shed 1 base and J shed 4 bases, with 13 bases lying between them. CDR1 and CDR2 (germline): SGHVS, FNYEAQ. The CDR3 loop spans 15 amino acids. The CDR3: CASSLVRGGGTEAFF. CDR3 bases: TGTGCCAGCAGCTTAGTGAGGGGAGGTGGCACTGAAGCTTTCTTT. The variable domain in full, with the rest retrieved from reference TRBV7-6 and TRBJ1-1, is GAGVSQSPRYKVTKRGQDVALRCDPISGHVSLYWYRQALGQGPEFLTYFNYEAQQDKSGLPNDRFSAERPEGSISTLTIQRTEQRDSAMYRCASSLVRGGGTEAFFGQGTRLTVV.

The chain links TRBV7-9 to TRBJ2-2, with 7 bases fitting TRBD2. The V gene end was trimmed by 4 bases and the J gene end by 4 bases; junction bases not matched to a gene: 9. Germline V gene lookup returns CDR1 SEHNR and CDR2 FQNEAQ (reference sequence). CDR3 size: 16 residues. CDR3 amino acids: CASSSIRTSSTGELFF. CDR3 nucleotide sequence: TGTGCCAGCAGCTCCATTCGGACTAGTAGCACCGGGGAGCTGTTTTTT.

Concerning this clone itself: Other nucleotide sequences in the sample specify the same CDR3. The J gene is TRBJ2-1, the V gene TRBV9, with 9 bases identical to TRBD1. The CDR3 totals 15 residues. With V trimmed by 3 bases and J by 4 bases, 5 bases remained unmatched. Germline lookup yields CDR1 SGDLS and CDR2 YYNGEE. The CDR3 DNA follows: TGTGCCAGCAGCGGGGGGACAGGGCCGTACAATGAGCAGTTCTTC. Translation: CASSGGTGPYNEQFF.

The chain carries TRBV6-6 and TRBJ1-6, with unresolved D. V lost 0 bases to trimming and J lost 7 bases, with 10 bases between them. Germline CDR1 MNHNY, CDR2 SVGAGI (reference sequence). CDR3 size: 15 residues. The CDR3 loop is CASSYSRTNNSPLHF. The CDR3 DNA sequence: TGTGCCAGCAGTTACTCAAGGACGAACAATTCACCCCTCCACTTT.

The rearrangement uses TRBV20-1 and TRBJ1-1; no clear D. The CDR3 is 11 residues long. Germline CDR1 and CDR2: DFQATT and SNEGSKA (reference sequence). V was pared by 3 bases and J by 8 bases, with 10 bases between. CDR3 sequence (DNA): TGCAGTGCTAGTGGGGAGGGAGAAGCTTTCTTT. Translating gives CSASGEGEAFF.

J is TRBJ2-7 and V is TRBV30; D is undetermined. Trimming removed 2 bases from V and 2 bases from J, with 10 bases in between. Per germline, CDR1 GTSNPN and CDR2 SVGIG (reference sequence). The CDR3 runs 13 residues. The CDR3: CAWSMGTPYEQYF. CDR3 DNA sequence: TGTGCCTGGAGTATGGGTACCCCCTACGAGCAGTACTTC. Combining the CDR3 with reference TRBV30 and TRBJ2-7 gives the whole variable domain SQTIHQWPATLVQPVGSPLSLECTVEGTSNPNLYWYRQAAGRGLQLLFYSVGIGQISSEVPQNLSASRPQDRQFILSSKKLLLSDSGFYLCAWSMGTPYEQYFGPGTRLTVT.

This chain connects TRBV18 to TRBJ1-2; 8 bases fit TRBD1. The CDR3 is 13 residues long. Germline CDR1 is KGHSH and CDR2 is LQKENI. Trimming at V came to 9 bases and at J to 3 bases, leaving 6 bases not matched to a gene. CDR3 in amino acids: CASNRGSDYGYTF. Here the CDR3 DNA reads TGTGCCAGTAACAGGGGGAGTGACTATGGCTACACCTTC.

About this clone: This same CDR3 is encoded by further DNA sequences in the sample. Here the CDR3 reads CASSEMETQYF. CDR3 sequence (DNA): TGTGCCAGCAGTGAGATGGAGACCCAGTACTTC. This chain joins TRBV2 and TRBJ2-5; no clear D. This CDR3 comprises 11 residues. V was cut by 3 bases and J by 5 bases, with 4 bases left in between. Germline-derived CDR1 and CDR2 are SNHLY and FYNNEI.

For the CDR3, the DNA is TGTGCCAGTAGTGCTGGGTCGGGCAGGCCGACCGGCTATGGCTACACCTTC. Translating gives CASSAGSGRPTGYGYTF. This chain uses TRBV19 with TRBJ1-2, with no clear D. Trimming left V 5 bases short and J 4 bases short, with 23 bases between. In germline, CDR1 is LNHDA, CDR2 SQIVND (reference sequence). The CDR3 totals 17 residues.

The chain carries TRBV2 and TRBJ2-1; D is tentatively TRBD1 or TRBD2 (6 bases each). This CDR3 is built from 16 residues. The V end was cut by 6 bases, the J end by 1 base, with 16 bases between. CDR1 SNHLY and CDR2 FYNNEI come from the germline V gene. For the CDR3, the DNA is TGTGCCAGCAGACCAACGGGGGCAGGGTCCTACAATGAGCAGTTCTTC. It translates to CASRPTGAGSYNEQFF.

As concerns this clone: Other DNA sequences in this specimen translate into the identical CDR3. The CDR3 DNA reads as TGTGCCAGCAGCGTGTCCGAAAGCACAGATACGCAGTATTTT. It codes for CASSVSESTDTQYF. The gene calls are TRBV9 and TRBJ2-3; D not certain. V lost 2 bases to trimming and J lost 0 bases, with 7 bases between them. The CDR3 is made up of 14 amino acids. The germline CDR1 and CDR2 sequences are SGDLS and YYNGEE.

The chain carries TRBV6-5 and TRBJ2-2; possibly TRBD2 for D (5 bases). The CDR3 loop spans 16 amino acids. Trimming left V 2 bases short and J 1 base short, with 11 bases between. Germline V gene lookup returns CDR1 MNHEY and CDR2 SVGAGI. The CDR3 DNA is TGTGCCAGCAGTTACGAGGGTTACATGAACACCGGGGAGCTGTTTTTT. It codes for CASSYEGYMNTGELFF.